A selection of T cell receptor beta chains follows, all from one sample in a study of blood T cell repertoires in COVID-19. Here immunoSEQ multiplex PCR was the method, and the copy in TCRdb shows in-frame clones only, minus some. This sample carries 310,000 or so clones, roughly 92% of them seen once, and the ten largest clones take about 2.2%. The source material was peripheral blood. Receptors were obtained from a woman between 25 and 40 years old with COVID-19, enrolled during active disease. The CDR3 runs from the conserved cysteine through the conserved F or W. The D gene is left open where the match is weak. Clone size appears in some rows only: once, few, many, or a class for an expanded clone.

>NA|TRBV11-1|TRBJ1-1|TRBD1
TGTGCCAGCAGCTTAGGAACAGGGGGACTGAACACTGAAGCTTTCTTT
CASSLGTGGLNTEAFF
>once|TRBV5-1|TRBJ1-6|NA
TGCGCCAGCAGCTTGGAAGGGGGTAGGGGAAATTCACCCCTCCACTTT
CASSLEGGRGNSPLHF
>once|TRBV28|TRBJ1-1|NA
TGTGCCAGCAGTTTATCCCACTCCATTCAAGAAATCGGGGGAGTAGTAACTGAAGCTTTCTTT
CASSLSHSIQEIGGVVTEAFF
>NA|TRBV5-4|TRBJ2-2|TRBD2
TGTGCCAGCAGCCCGGGGGGAAGGACGGGAGGGGAGCTGTTTTTT
CASSPGGRTGGELFF
>NA|TRBV5-6|TRBJ1-5|TRBD1
TGTGCCAGCTGTACGAGGACAGGTAGCAATCAGCCCCAGCATTTT
CASCTRTGSNQPQHF
>NA|TRBV18|TRBJ1-5|NA
TGTGCCAGCTCACCACTACACATGAGGTCCCACAATCAGCCCCAGCATTTT
CASSPLHMRSHNQPQHF
>NA|TRBV19|TRBJ1-2|NA
TGTGCCAGTAGTAGTCGACAGGAGAACTATGGCTACACCTTC
CASSSRQENYGYTF
>NA|TRBV3-1/TRBV3-2|TRBJ2-6|TRBD1
TGTGCCAGCAGCTCCCGGGACAGTCCCTCTGGGGCCAACGTCCTGACTTTC
CASSSRDSPSGANVLTF
>NA|TRBV5-4|TRBJ2-7|TRBD2
TGTGCCAGCAGCCCGCCCCTAGCGGGAGAGTACGAGCAGTACTTC
CASSPPLAGEYEQYF
>NA|TRBV2|TRBJ2-3|NA
TGTGCCAGCAAGGCTAGCGCAGATACGCAGTATTTT
CASKASADTQYF
>NA|TRBV19|TRBJ1-2|NA
TGTGCCAGTAGTATCTCTAGTAACTATGGCTACACCTTC
CASSISSNYGYTF
>NA|TRBV29-1|TRBJ1-2|NA
TGCAGCGTTTCCTTGGAGTACTATGGCTACACCTTC
CSVSLEYYGYTF
>NA|TRBV7-9|TRBJ2-5|TRBD2
TGTGCCAGCAGCTTGAGCGGGAAGACCCAGTACTTC
CASSLSGKTQYF
>NA|TRBV3-1/TRBV3-2|TRBJ2-7|TRBD2
TGTGCCAGCAGCCCAACACGGGGGGGATACGAGCAGTACTTC
CASSPTRGGYEQYF
>NA|TRBV30|TRBJ1-2|NA
TGTGCCTGGAGTGTTAGGGTGACCCCCGGGAGCTATGGCTACACCTTC
CAWSVRVTPGSYGYTF
>NA|TRBV5-6|TRBJ1-2|NA
TGTGCCAGCAGCTTGGGGTCAGCCGGGGTAGGCTACACCTTC
CASSLGSAGVGYTF
>NA|TRBV15|TRBJ1-2|TRBD1
TGTGCCACCAGCAGAGATAGGGGACAGGGGCAAGGCTATGGCTACACCTTC
CATSRDRGQGQGYGYTF
>NA|TRBV6-5|TRBJ2-1|TRBD2
TGTGCCAGCAGTACGGGACTAGCGGACTACAATGAGCAGTTCTTC
CASSTGLADYNEQFF
>NA|TRBV19|TRBJ1-1|TRBD1
TGTGCCAGTAGTACCCCCCGGGACAGGGGTGGAGCTGAAGCTTTCTTT
CASSTPRDRGGAEAFF
>NA|TRBV6-5|TRBJ1-6|NA
TGTGCCAGCAGTCCCAGCGTTCGGTCACCCCTCCACTTT
CASSPSVRSPLHF
>NA|TRBV30|TRBJ1-3|NA
TGTGCCCGCGGAAGCTCTGGAAACACCATATATTTT
CARGSSGNTIYF
>NA|TRBV28|TRBJ2-3|NA
TGTGCCAGCAGTTTTGGGGCAGGGGATGGCACAGATACGCAGTATTTT
CASSFGAGDGTDTQYF
>NA|TRBV30|TRBJ2-1|NA
TGTGCCTGGATCCTTAGCGACCTCTCCTACAATGAGCAGTTCTTC
CAWILSDLSYNEQFF
>NA|TRBV18|TRBJ2-5|NA
TGTGCCAGCTCACCACCTACTCCGAGAGAGACCCAGTACTTC
CASSPPTPRETQYF
>NA|TRBV9|TRBJ2-2|NA
TGTGCCAGCAGCGTTCAAGGGGTGGGATCGCGCACCGGGGAGCTGTTTTTT
CASSVQGVGSRTGELFF
>NA|TRBV14|TRBJ1-2|NA
TGTGCCAGCAGCCCACAGGGCCACTATGGCTACACCTTC
CASSPQGHYGYTF
>NA|TRBV24-1|TRBJ2-2|TRBD1
TGTGCCACCAGTGACCCCGGACAGGGGGCATCCGGGGAGCTGTTTTTT
CATSDPGQGASGELFF
>NA|TRBV10-3|TRBJ1-2|TRBD1
TGTGCCATCAGTGAGATGGGGACAGGGGATAATGGCTACACCTTC
CAISEMGTGDNGYTF
>few|TRBV18|TRBJ1-1|TRBD1
TGTGCCAGCTCACTCGGGACAGGGACCTACACTGAAGCTTTCTTT
CASSLGTGTYTEAFF
>NA|TRBV28|TRBJ2-7|NA
TGTGCCAGCAGTTTAGGAGGACTTATGAGCCACGAGCAGTACTTC
CASSLGGLMSHEQYF
>NA|TRBV19|TRBJ1-5|TRBD1
TGTGCCAGTACCCTTAGGGACAGGGATCAGCCCCAGCATTTT
CASTLRDRDQPQHF
>NA|TRBV7-6|TRBJ1-1|NA
TGTGCCAGCAGCTTAGGGGAAGGGGCCAGCCGGGCTTTCTTT
CASSLGEGASRAFF
>NA|TRBV19|TRBJ2-5|NA
TGTGCCAGTAGTATGGGGGGGCTCCAAGAGACCCAGTACTTC
CASSMGGLQETQYF
>NA|TRBV5-4|TRBJ1-2|NA
TGTGCCAGCAGCTTGGACAGGGCCTCCTATGGCTACACCTTC
CASSLDRASYGYTF
>NA|TRBV14|TRBJ1-2|TRBD1
TGTGCCAGCAGCCCCCCGACAGGGAAGGGTGGATATGGCTACACCTTC
CASSPPTGKGGYGYTF
>once|TRBV5-1|TRBJ1-2|NA
TGCGCCAGCTATCAGGGTACAGGACTACCTAACTATGGCTACACCTTC
CASYQGTGLPNYGYTF
>NA|TRBV19|TRBJ1-3|NA
TGTGCCAGTAGTATCTTGCCCAAGCCCTCTGGAAACACCATATATTTT
CASSILPKPSGNTIYF
>NA|TRBV5-4|TRBJ1-2|TRBD1
TGTGCCAGCAGCTTTGACAGGGATGGCTACACCTTC
CASSFDRDGYTF
>NA|TRBV5-4|TRBJ2-7|TRBD1
TGTGCCAGCAGCTCCCTGGGACAGCCCCGGGACGAGCAGTACTTC
CASSSLGQPRDEQYF
>NA|TRBV12-3/TRBV12-4|TRBJ1-2|NA
TGTGCCAGCAGTCAGGTTATTGACTATGGCTACACCTTC
CASSQVIDYGYTF
>few|TRBV19|TRBJ1-6|TRBD1
TGTGCCAGTAGTCGATCTCCGGGACAGGGGTACTCACCCCTCCACTTT
CASSRSPGQGYSPLHF
>NA|TRBV28|TRBJ2-5|NA
TGTGCCAGCAGCTCATCGGGGGGCGAAGAGACCCAGTACTTC
CASSSSGGEETQYF
>NA|TRBV25-1|TRBJ2-7|TRBD1
TGTGCCAGCATCCCCGGGACAGGAGTCGAGCAGTACTTC
CASIPGTGVEQYF
>NA|TRBV19|TRBJ1-3|NA
TGTGCCAGTAGTCTACAAGGGGCCCCCTCTGGAAACACCATATATTTT
CASSLQGAPSGNTIYF
>once|TRBV7-2|TRBJ2-2|TRBD2
TGTGCCAGCAGCTTACTCCTAGCGGGGGGCGGGGAGCTGTTTTTT
CASSLLLAGGGELFF
>NA|TRBV29-1|TRBJ1-2|NA
TGCAGCGTTGATGAGGGTGGCTACACCTTC
CSVDEGGYTF
>NA|TRBV9|TRBJ1-1|TRBD1
TGTGCCAGTCAGGGGGTCAACACTGAAGCTTTCTTT
CASQGVNTEAFF
>once|TRBV27|TRBJ1-6|NA
TGTGCCAGCAGTTTATCAGCGCGATCACCCCTCCACTTT
CASSLSARSPLHF
>NA|TRBV25-1|TRBJ1-2|NA
TGTGCCAGCAGTGAGGGTTGGGCTTATGGCTACACCTTC
CASSEGWAYGYTF
>NA|TRBV28|TRBJ1-6|NA
TGTGCCAGCAGTTTATCCGGGAGCTCCTATAATTCACCCCTCCACTTT
CASSLSGSSYNSPLHF
>NA|TRBV19|TRBJ2-7|NA
TGTGCCAGTAGTGGACAGTTACCCTACGAGCAGTACTTC
CASSGQLPYEQYF
>NA|TRBV18|TRBJ1-1|NA
TGTGCCAGCTCACCGGGGGGGAACACTGAAGCTTTCTTT
CASSPGGNTEAFF
>NA|TRBV5-1|TRBJ2-5|TRBD2
TGCGCCAGCAGCTTGGTTGGTAGCGGGAGCCAAGAGACCCAGTACTTC
CASSLVGSGSQETQYF